Each of the 24 T cell receptor beta chains below was sequenced from the same sample in a study of human T cells and chemical hapten exposure. Time point: patch test 3, about 24 weeks after DPC sensitization. Treatment denoted: therapeutic diphenylcyclopropenone sensitization with weekly scalp DPC. One entry per CDR3 protein, called by TCRdb with MiXCR from the RACE reads. This table has around 130,000 distinct CDR3 sequences, 10% to 12% appearing once. Sequencing was performed on whole blood, taken in connection with sensitization to the hapten diphenylcyclopropenone (DPC). All receptors derive from a woman between 50 and 59 years old with alopecia areata. Some clones in this sample may be carry-over from other donors' samples.

This clonotype was picked up a small number of times. This chain links TRBV6-6 with TRBJ1-1; TRBD1 might be the D (6 bases). Germline assignment: CDR1 MNHNY and CDR2 SVGAGI (reference sequence). The CDR3 runs 15 residues. Deletions cut 4 bases from V and 4 bases from J, with 16 bases between. The CDR3 nucleotides are TGTGCCAGCAGTTCGCGGGGGGCTTGGCTCACTGAAGCTTTCTTT. Its protein is CASSSRGAWLTEAFF.

This clonotype was observed a few times. The chain couples TRBV12-3 or TRBV12-4 to TRBJ2-2; no firm D call. V was shortened by 5 bases and J by 2 bases, with 9 bases between the two germline ends. The CDR3 is made up of 14 amino acids. The CDR3 spells CASSTTGNTGELFF. The CDR3 DNA reads TGTGCCAGCAGTACTACGGGCAACACCGGGGAGCTGTTTTTT.

The table lists this clonotype with a few counts. The chain is built from TRBV27 and TRBJ2-2, with D unclear. This CDR3 has 14 residues. Trimming left V 5 bases short and J 0 bases short, with 7 bases between. Per germline, CDR1 MNHEY and CDR2 SMNVEV (reference sequence). The CDR3 spells CASSHGANTGELFF. CDR3 in DNA: TGTGCCAGCAGTCATGGAGCGAACACCGGGGAGCTGTTTTTT.

This clonotype appeared many times. The J gene is TRBJ2-6, the V gene TRBV6-2 or TRBV6-3; D is perhaps TRBD1 (5 bases). Trimming took 2 bases from V and 4 from J, leaving 12 bases between them. This CDR3 contains 16 residues. Germline CDR1 reads MNHEY; CDR2 reads SVGEGT. DNA of the CDR3: TGTGCCAGCAGTTACGAAGGGGCGAAGGGGGCCAACGTCCTGACTTTC. As protein: CASSYEGAKGANVLTF.

This clonotype was recorded a few times. This sequence joins TRBV12-3 or TRBV12-4 and TRBJ2-3; 9 positions match TRBD1. Losses at the gene ends were 4 bases for V and 2 bases for J; bases not matched to a gene: 1. The CDR3 is 14 amino acids. The CDR3 DNA reads as TGTGCCAGCAGTTGGGACAGGGCCACAGATACGCAGTATTTT. Protein sequence: CASSWDRATDTQYF.

This clonotype was recorded a few times. V and J are TRBV6-2 or TRBV6-3 and TRBJ2-1; D perhaps matches TRBD2 (6 bases). V dropped 0 bases and J dropped 6 bases, with 15 bases sitting between them. The CDR3 spans 16 residues. From germline, CDR1 is MNHEY and CDR2 SVGEGT. The CDR3 region is CASSYSSGTGGNEQFF. The CDR3 nucleotides are TGTGCCAGCAGTTACTCGAGTGGGACCGGGGGCAATGAGCAGTTCTTC.

The table lists this clonotype with many counts. J is TRBJ2-7 and V is TRBV27; D possibly uses TRBD1 or TRBD2 (5 bases each). This CDR3 is built from 11 residues. CDR1 is MNHEY and CDR2 is SMNVEV in the germline V gene (reference sequence). V lost 6 bases and J 4 bases, leaving 7 bases between the germline ends. The chain's CDR3 is CASSWGYEQYF. The CDR3 DNA is TGTGCCAGCAGCTGGGGGTACGAGCAGTACTTC.

This clonotype was seen a handful of times. The chain's CDR3 is CASSFQKWDRGTEAFF. CDR3 in DNA: TGTGCCAGCAGCTTTCAAAAATGGGACAGGGGGACTGAAGCTTTCTTT. This rearrangement joins TRBV7-9 to TRBJ1-1; 11 positions match TRBD1. Losses at the gene ends were 3 bases for V and 5 bases for J; bases not matched to a gene: 8. CDR1 and CDR2 from the germline V gene are SEHNR and FQNEAQ (reference sequence). The CDR3 is 16 residues long.

The chain carries TRBV9 and TRBJ2-7; 7 bases are a match to TRBD1. CDR3 size: 14 residues. Germline assignment: CDR1 SGDLS and CDR2 YYNGEE. V lost 3 bases to trimming and J lost 5 bases; unmatched junction nucleotides: 8. The CDR3 is CASSGQGNVHEQYF. The CDR3 region has the DNA TGTGCCAGCAGCGGACAGGGCAACGTCCACGAGCAGTACTTC.

This clonotype was recorded a few times. The chain has TRBV28 and TRBJ1-5, with D perhaps matching TRBD1 (6 bases). The CDR3 covers 16 residues. The germline gives CDR1 MDHEN, CDR2 SYDVKM. Trimming pared 8 bases from V and 1 base from J, leaving 18 bases between. The CDR3 bases are TGTGCCAGCCGAGGGGGTCAACTAACCAGCAATCAGCCCCAGCATTTT. It encodes CASRGGQLTSNQPQHF. The whole variable domain, remainder taken from reference TRBV28 and TRBJ1-5, is DVKVTQSSRYLVKRTGEKVFLECVQDMDHENMFWYRQDPGLGLRLIYFSYDVKMKEKGDIPEGYSVSREKKERFSLILESASTNQTSMYLCASRGGQLTSNQPQHFGDGTRLSIL.

This clonotype occurred a few times. The V and J genes are TRBV12-3 or TRBV12-4 and TRBJ2-5; D is possibly TRBD1 (7 bases). V dropped 5 bases and J dropped 4 bases, with 14 bases sitting between them. CDR3 length: 14 residues. CDR3 DNA: TGTGCCAGCAGTCAGGGGGGATTGGGAGAGACCCAGTACTTC. It translates to CASSQGGLGETQYF.

This clonotype has just a few counts. J is TRBJ2-3 and V is TRBV13; 14 bases line up with TRBD2. J gave up 0 bases and V 5 bases, and 7 bases lay outside the gene matches. Germline V CDR1 and CDR2: PRHDT, FYEKMQ (reference sequence). The CDR3 spans 18 residues. This CDR3 is CASSATSGRAGSTDTQYF. The CDR3, as DNA: TGTGCCAGCAGCGCGACTAGCGGGAGGGCCGGAAGCACAGATACGCAGTATTTT. Full variable domain (outside the CDR3, taken from reference TRBV13 and TRBJ2-3): AAGVIQSPRHLIKEKRETATLKCYPIPRHDTVYWYQQGPGQDPQFLISFYEKMQSDKGSIPDRFSAQQFSDYHSELNMSSLELGDSALYFCASSATSGRAGSTDTQYFGPGTRLTVL.

This clonotype occurred a few times. The gene calls are TRBV6-5 and TRBJ1-1, with 7 bases fitting TRBD1. CDR3 length: 14 amino acids. Germline CDR1 MNHEY, CDR2 SVGAGI. The V gene end was trimmed by 4 bases and the J gene end by 7 bases; junction bases not matched to a gene: 9. The CDR3 DNA reads TGTGCCAGCAGTTCCCGGGACAGATCTTTTGAAGCTTTCTTT. It yields the protein CASSSRDRSFEAFF.

V gene TRBV27 combines with J gene TRBJ1-1; D remains unclear. Trimming shortened V by 4 bases and J by 1 base, and 16 bases separated the two germline ends. The CDR3 spans 16 residues. Germline-derived CDR1 and CDR2 are MNHEY and SMNVEV (reference sequence). The CDR3 DNA reads as TGTGCCAGCAGTTCCCGAGGAGGACGCAGGAACACTGAAGCTTTCTTT. Translated: CASSSRGGRRNTEAFF.

This clonotype was found a few times. V is TRBV11-1 and J is TRBJ2-3; possibly TRBD2 for D (5 bases). Trimming left V 6 bases short and J 3 bases short, with 10 bases between. CDR3 length: 13 residues. Germline assignment: CDR1 SGHAT and CDR2 FQDESV (reference sequence). The CDR3 sequence is CASSSRATDTQYF. Here the CDR3 DNA reads TGTGCCAGCAGTTCGCGGGCGACAGATACGCAGTATTTT.

The genes are TRBV5-4 and TRBJ1-6; TRBD1 aligns across 7 bases. The CDR3 covers 13 residues. V was pared by 3 bases and J by 10 bases, with 4 bases of the junction left unmatched. Per germline, CDR1 SGHNT and CDR2 YYREEE (reference sequence). The DNA for the CDR3 is TGTGCCAGCAGCTCCTGGACAGGATCACCCCTCCACTTT. Residues: CASSSWTGSPLHF.

This rearrangement joins TRBV12-3 or TRBV12-4 to TRBJ1-3; maybe TRBD1 (5 bases). V was shortened by 2 bases and J by 2 bases, with 16 bases between the two germline ends. This CDR3 contains 17 residues. CDR3 in amino acids: CASSLPPSGGPGNTIYF. DNA of the CDR3: TGTGCCAGCAGTTTACCCCCCTCGGGGGGTCCTGGAAACACCATATATTTT.

This clonotype came up a few times. The chain has TRBV20-1 and TRBJ2-3; 8 positions match TRBD2. The V and J ends lost 3 bases and 2 bases, in that order; junction bases with no gene match: 4. This CDR3 has 14 amino acids. Germline V CDR1 and CDR2: DFQATT, SNEGSKA (reference sequence). The CDR3 spells CSASGGGSTDTQYF. The CDR3 DNA reads as TGCAGTGCTAGCGGGGGGGGTTCCACAGATACGCAGTATTTT.

The rearrangement uses TRBV6-6 and TRBJ2-3; no clear D. CDR1 is MNHNY, CDR2 SVGAGI, per germline (reference sequence). The CDR3 sequence is 12 residues long. V was pared by 5 bases and J by 7 bases, with 10 bases between. In DNA, the CDR3 is TGTGCCAGCAGTCCCCCCCAGTATACGCAGTATTTT. Translation: CASSPPQYTQYF.

This clonotype was seen a few times. This sequence joins TRBV5-1 and TRBJ1-1; TRBD1 matches at 8 bases. The germline V gene encodes CDR1 SGHRS and CDR2 YFSETQ. The J segment lost 6 bases and the V segment lost 0 bases, leaving 4 bases of the junction unmatched. This CDR3 has 14 amino acids. In nucleotides, the CDR3 is TGCGCCAGCAGCTTGGACAGGGGGTTCGCTGAAGCTTTCTTT. Protein product: CASSLDRGFAEAFF.

This clonotype was recorded a few times. The V and J genes are TRBV28 and TRBJ2-1; 10 bases line up with TRBD2. Losses at the gene ends were 4 bases for V and 7 bases for J; bases not matched to a gene: 10. Germline V gene sequence: CDR1 MDHEN, CDR2 SYDVKM. The CDR3 is 16 residues long. This CDR3 reads CASSSPGSGRANEQFF. CDR3 in DNA: TGTGCCAGCAGTTCGCCGGGAAGCGGGAGGGCTAATGAGCAGTTCTTC.

In nucleotides, the CDR3 is TGTGCCAGCAGCCAAGTCTCACAGGGGTCAGGTGAAGCTTTCTTT. As protein: CASSQVSQGSGEAFF. V and J are TRBV3-1 and TRBJ1-1, with TRBD1 matching over 7 bases. The length of the CDR3 is 15 residues. V was clipped by 1 base and J by 7 bases; unmatched bases: 9. Germline-derived CDR1 and CDR2 are LGHDT and YNNKEL (reference sequence).

Ten or more counts support this clonotype. The chain uses TRBV6-5 and TRBJ1-1; D call uncertain. Germline values: CDR1 MNHEY, CDR2 SVGAGI. V was shortened by 5 bases and J by 14 bases, with 15 bases between the two germline ends. The CDR3 spans 11 residues. The CDR3 region is CASSTDATWFF. In DNA, the CDR3 is TGTGCCAGCAGTACGGACGCCACCTGGTTCTTT.

This clonotype turned up a few times. The chain is built from TRBV2 and TRBJ1-5; 8 bases are a match to TRBD1. Looked up from germline, CDR1 is SNHLY and CDR2 is FYNNEI. CDR3 length: 14 residues. The trim removed 6 bases at V and 4 bases at J, leaving 5 bases unmatched. Here the CDR3 reads CASSVDRGNQPQHF. The CDR3 nucleotides are TGTGCCAGCAGCGTTGACAGGGGAAATCAGCCCCAGCATTTT. The full variable domain, its missing parts supplied by reference TRBV2 and TRBJ1-5, is EPEVTQTPSHQVTQMGQEVILRCVPISNHLYFYWYRQILGQKVEFLVSFYNNEISEKSEIFDDQFSVERPDGSNFTLKIRSTKLEDSAMYFCASSVDRGNQPQHFGDGTRLSIL.